Following are 5 T cell receptor beta chains from one sample sequenced in a study of T cells in Graves' hyperthyroidism and ophthalmopathy. Researchers amplified the TCR beta CDR3 regions from RNA transcripts. Using the HTBI primer set, a first-round RT-PCR was run on the TCR CDR3. Via MiXCR, TCRdb re-called the multiplex PCR reads, giving one row per CDR3 protein. The profile shows hundreds of thousands of distinct CDR3 sequences, over 35% of them singletons. Sequences were obtained from blood. The receptors were gathered from a man between 18 and 29 years old with Graves' hyperthyroidism.

V usage is TRBV19 and J usage is TRBJ2-7, with 11 bases matching TRBD2. CDR3 size: 15 residues. V lost 8 bases, J lost 2 bases, and 8 bases stayed unmatched. Germline V lookup: CDR1 LNHDA, CDR2 SQIVND (reference sequence). This chain's CDR3 is CASLGLADPPYEQYF. CDR3 coding DNA: TGTGCCAGTCTGGGACTAGCGGACCCGCCCTACGAGCAGTACTTC. The entire variable domain, with the rest obtained from reference TRBV19 and TRBJ2-7, is as follows: DGGITQSPKYLFRKEGQNVTLSCEQNLNHDAMYWYRQDPGQGLRLIYYSQIVNDFQKGDIAEGYSVSREKKESFPLTVTSAQKNPTAFYLCASLGLADPPYEQYFGPGTRLTVT.

This clonotype has a handful of counts. V gene TRBV5-1 combines with J gene TRBJ2-7; maybe TRBD2 (5 bases). Germline CDR1 is SGHRS and CDR2 is YFSETQ. The CDR3 length is 13 residues. The V gene lost 7 bases and the J gene lost 4 bases, with 15 bases spanning the gap. CDR3 amino acids: CASRTGKLYEQYF. The CDR3 coding sequence is TGCGCCAGCCGGACGGGAAAACTTTACGAGCAGTACTTC.

V gene TRBV15 combines with J gene TRBJ2-6; TRBD1 might be the D (6 bases). CDR1 and CDR2 (germline): LNHNV, YYDKDF (reference sequence). Trimming cost V 0 bases and J 2 bases, with 17 bases left between them. This CDR3 spans 19 amino acids. This chain's CDR3 is CATSREQEDSIAGANVLTF. As DNA, the CDR3 is TGTGCCACCAGCAGAGAACAGGAGGACAGTATCGCTGGGGCCAACGTCCTGACTTTC.

In the case of this clonotype: A much larger clone differs from this one at a single base, so this may be a read error. V and J are TRBV7-9 and TRBJ1-4, with D uncertain. CDR3 length equals 14 residues. Germline V CDR1 and CDR2: SEHNR, FQNEAQ (reference sequence). CDR3 residues: CAGSLERPSGKLFF. CDR3 DNA: TGTGCCGGCAGCTTAGAGAGGCCCTCGGGGAAACTGTTTTTT. Filled out from reference TRBV7-9 and TRBJ1-4, the complete variable domain reads DTGVSQNPRHKITKRGQNVTFRCDPISEHNRLYWYRQTLGQGPEFLTYFQNEAQLEKSRLLSDRFSAERPKGSFSTLEIQRTEQGDSAMYLCAGSLERPSGKLFFGSGTQLSVL.

There are many counts of this clonotype. V gene TRBV29-1 combines with J gene TRBJ2-7; D is possibly TRBD1 (5 bases). The germline CDR1 and CDR2 sequences are SQVTM and ANQGSEA. This CDR3 is built from 14 residues. Trimming removed 1 base from V and 3 bases from J, with 13 bases in between. CDR3 protein: CSVEGGTQDYEQYF. CDR3 nucleotides: TGCAGCGTTGAAGGGGGCACACAGGACTACGAGCAGTACTTC.